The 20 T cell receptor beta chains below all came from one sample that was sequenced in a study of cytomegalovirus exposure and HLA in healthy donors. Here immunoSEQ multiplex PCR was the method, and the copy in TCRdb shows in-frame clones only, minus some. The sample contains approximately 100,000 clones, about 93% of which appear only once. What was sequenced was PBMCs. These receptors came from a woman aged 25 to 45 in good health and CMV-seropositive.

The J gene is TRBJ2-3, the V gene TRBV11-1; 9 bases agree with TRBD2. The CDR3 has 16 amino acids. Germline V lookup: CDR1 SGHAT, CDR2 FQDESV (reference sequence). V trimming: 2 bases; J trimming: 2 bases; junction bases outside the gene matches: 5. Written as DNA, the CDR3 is TGTGCCAGCAGCTTAACGGCGGGAGGGGCCACAGATACGCAGTATTTT. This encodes CASSLTAGGATDTQYF.

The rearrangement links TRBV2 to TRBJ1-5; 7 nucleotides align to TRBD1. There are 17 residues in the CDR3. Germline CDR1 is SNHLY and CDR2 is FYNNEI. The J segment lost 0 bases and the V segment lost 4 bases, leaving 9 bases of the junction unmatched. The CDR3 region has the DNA TGTGCCAGCAGTGTCACAACCGGGACAGATAGCAATCAGCCCCAGCATTTT. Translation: CASSVTTGTDSNQPQHF.

The CDR3 nucleotides read TGTGCCTGGAGTACAGGGGGGTTTACTGAAGCTTTCTTT. Its translation is CAWSTGGFTEAFF. The genes are TRBV30 and TRBJ1-1; 8 bases fit TRBD1. The length of the CDR3 is 13 residues. Trimming removed 2 bases from V and 5 bases from J; junction bases left unmatched: 4. Germline V gene data show CDR1 as GTSNPN and CDR2 as SVGIG (reference sequence).

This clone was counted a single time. CDR3 residues: CASSLLSSENYEQYF. Here the CDR3 DNA reads TGTGCCAGCAGCTTGCTGTCTAGCGAGAACTACGAGCAGTACTTC. V gene TRBV5-6 combines with J gene TRBJ2-7; perhaps TRBD2 as D (6 bases). The CDR3 spans 15 residues. V lost 1 base and J 3 bases, leaving 14 bases between the germline ends. Germline V gives CDR1 SGHDT, CDR2 YYEEEE. The whole variable domain, remainder taken from reference TRBV5-6 and TRBJ2-7, is DAGVTQSPTHLIKTRGQQVTLRCSPKSGHDTVSWYQQALGQGPQFIFQYYEEEERQRGNFPDRFSGHQFPNYSSELNVNALLLGDSALYLCASSLLSSENYEQYFGPGTRLTVT.

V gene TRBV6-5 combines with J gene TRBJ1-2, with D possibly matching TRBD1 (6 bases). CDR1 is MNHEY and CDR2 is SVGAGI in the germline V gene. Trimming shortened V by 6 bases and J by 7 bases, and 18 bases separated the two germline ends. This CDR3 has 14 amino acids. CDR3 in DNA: TGTGCCAGCAGCCGAGAGGGAGGGGGGGTTGGCTACACCTTC. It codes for CASSREGGGVGYTF.

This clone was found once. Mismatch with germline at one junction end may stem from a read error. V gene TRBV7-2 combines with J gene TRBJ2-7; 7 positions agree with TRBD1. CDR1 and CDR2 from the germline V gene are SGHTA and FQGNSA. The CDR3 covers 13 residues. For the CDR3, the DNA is TGTGCCAGCAGCTTAGGGCGAACAGGGGCGGCGGTCTTC. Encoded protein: CASSLGRTGAAVF.

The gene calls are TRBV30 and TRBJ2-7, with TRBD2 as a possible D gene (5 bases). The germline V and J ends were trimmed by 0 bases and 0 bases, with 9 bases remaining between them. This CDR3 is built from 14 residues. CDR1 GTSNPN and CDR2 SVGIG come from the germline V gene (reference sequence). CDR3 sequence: CAWSVPGNSYEQYF. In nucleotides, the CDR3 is TGTGCCTGGAGTGTTCCCGGGAACTCCTACGAGCAGTACTTC.

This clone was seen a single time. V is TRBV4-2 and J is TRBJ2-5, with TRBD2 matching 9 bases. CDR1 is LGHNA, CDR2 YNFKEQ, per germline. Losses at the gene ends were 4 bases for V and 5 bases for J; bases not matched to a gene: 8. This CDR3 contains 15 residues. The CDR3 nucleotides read TGTGCCAGCAGCCTACTAGCGGGTCTCGGGGAGACCCAGTACTTC. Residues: CASSLLAGLGETQYF.

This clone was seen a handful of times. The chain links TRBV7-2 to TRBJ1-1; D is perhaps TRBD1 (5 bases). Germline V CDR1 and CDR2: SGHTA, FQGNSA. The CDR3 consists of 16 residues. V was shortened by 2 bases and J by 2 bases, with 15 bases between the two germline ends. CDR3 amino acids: CASSLSAAGANTEAFF. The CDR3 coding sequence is TGTGCCAGCAGCTTAAGCGCTGCTGGGGCTAACACTGAAGCTTTCTTT.

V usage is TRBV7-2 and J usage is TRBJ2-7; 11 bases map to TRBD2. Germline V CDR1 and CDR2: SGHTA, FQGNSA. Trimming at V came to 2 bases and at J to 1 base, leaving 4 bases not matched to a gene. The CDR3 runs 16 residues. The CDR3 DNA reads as TGTGCCAGCAGCTTAAGTTTAGCGGGAGGGTCCTACGAGCAGTACTTC. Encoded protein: CASSLSLAGGSYEQYF.

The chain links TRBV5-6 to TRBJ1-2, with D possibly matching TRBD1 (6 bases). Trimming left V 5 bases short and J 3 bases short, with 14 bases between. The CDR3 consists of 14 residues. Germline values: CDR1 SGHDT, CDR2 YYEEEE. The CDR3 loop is CASRRIGQYYGYTF. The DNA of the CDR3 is TGTGCCAGCAGGCGCATCGGACAGTACTATGGCTACACCTTC.

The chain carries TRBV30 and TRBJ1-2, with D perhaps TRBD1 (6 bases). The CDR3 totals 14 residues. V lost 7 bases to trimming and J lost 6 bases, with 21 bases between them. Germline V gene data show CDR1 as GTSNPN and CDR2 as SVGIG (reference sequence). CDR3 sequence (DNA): TGTGCCTCCGGAGCCCTTCAGGGGAAGGATGGCTACACCTTC. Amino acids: CASGALQGKDGYTF.

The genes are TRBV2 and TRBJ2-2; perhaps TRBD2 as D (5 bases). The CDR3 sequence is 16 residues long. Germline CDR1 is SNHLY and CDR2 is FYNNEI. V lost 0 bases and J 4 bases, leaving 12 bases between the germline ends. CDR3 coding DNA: TGTGCCAGCAGTGAAGCGATAGGAGGTTTCACCGGGGAGCTGTTTTTT. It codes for CASSEAIGGFTGELFF.

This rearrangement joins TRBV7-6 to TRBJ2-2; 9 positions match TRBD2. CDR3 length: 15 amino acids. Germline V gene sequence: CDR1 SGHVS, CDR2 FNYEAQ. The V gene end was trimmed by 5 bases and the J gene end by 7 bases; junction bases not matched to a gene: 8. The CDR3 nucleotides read TGTGCCAGCAGCGAAACCGCGGGAGGGCTCGGGGAGCTGTTTTTT. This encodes CASSETAGGLGELFF.

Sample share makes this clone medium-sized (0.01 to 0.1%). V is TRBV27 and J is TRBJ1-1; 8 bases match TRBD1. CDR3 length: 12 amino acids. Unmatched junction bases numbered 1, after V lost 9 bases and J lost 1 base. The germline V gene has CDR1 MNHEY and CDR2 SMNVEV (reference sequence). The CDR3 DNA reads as TGTGCCAGTGGGACAGGGAACACTGAAGCTTTCTTT. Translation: CASGTGNTEAFF.

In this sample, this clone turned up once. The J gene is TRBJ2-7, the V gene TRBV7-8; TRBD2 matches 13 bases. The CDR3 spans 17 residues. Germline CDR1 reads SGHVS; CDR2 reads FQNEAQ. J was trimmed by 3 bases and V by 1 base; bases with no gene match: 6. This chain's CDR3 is CASSLGGTSGTNYEQYF. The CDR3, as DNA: TGTGCCAGCAGCTTAGGTGGGACTAGCGGGACCAACTACGAGCAGTACTTC. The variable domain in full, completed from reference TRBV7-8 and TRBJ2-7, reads GAGVSQSPRYKVAKRGQDVALRCDPISGHVSLFWYQQALGQGPEFLTYFQNEAQLDKSGLPSDRFFAERPEGSVSTLKIQRTQQEDSAVYLCASSLGGTSGTNYEQYFGPGTRLTVT.

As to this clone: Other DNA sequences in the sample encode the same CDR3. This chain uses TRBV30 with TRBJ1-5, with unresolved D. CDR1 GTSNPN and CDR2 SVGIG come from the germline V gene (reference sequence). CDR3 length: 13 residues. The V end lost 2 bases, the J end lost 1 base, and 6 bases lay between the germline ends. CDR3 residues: CAWSPSSNQPQHF. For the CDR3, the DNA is TGTGCCTGGAGTCCCTCCAGCAATCAGCCCCAGCATTTT.

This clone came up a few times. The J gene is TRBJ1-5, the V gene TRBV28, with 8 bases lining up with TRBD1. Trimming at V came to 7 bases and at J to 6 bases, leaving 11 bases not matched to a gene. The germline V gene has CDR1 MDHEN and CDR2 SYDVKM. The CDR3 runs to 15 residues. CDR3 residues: CASIRDQGAFQPQHF. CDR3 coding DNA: TGTGCCAGCATCAGGGATCAGGGGGCGTTTCAGCCCCAGCATTTT.

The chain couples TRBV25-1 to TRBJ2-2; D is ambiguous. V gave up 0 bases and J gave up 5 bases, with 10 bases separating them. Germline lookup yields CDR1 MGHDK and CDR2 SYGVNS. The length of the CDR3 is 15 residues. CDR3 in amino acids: CASSEYGRSTGELFF. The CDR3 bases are TGTGCCAGCAGTGAATATGGGCGTTCTACCGGGGAGCTGTTTTTT.

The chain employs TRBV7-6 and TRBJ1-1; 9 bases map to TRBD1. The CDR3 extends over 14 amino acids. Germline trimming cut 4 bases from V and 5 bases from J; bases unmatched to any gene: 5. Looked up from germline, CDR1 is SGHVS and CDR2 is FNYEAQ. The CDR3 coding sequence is TGTGCCAGCAGCTCTGGGACAGGGAGGACTGAAGCTTTCTTT. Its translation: CASSSGTGRTEAFF.